Described below is a single T cell receptor beta chain sequence and its context. Its antigen is not identified. This sample was taken from a study of OX40 agonist ivuxolimab in advanced cancers. Overall study context: The mean age was approximately 60 years, ranging from about 23 to 79, with about four fifths of participants male. Partial responses were achieved by three patients, one with hepatocellular carcinoma and two with cutaneous melanoma. Overall study findings and caveats: Specificity for antigen went undetermined in the expanded peripheral T cells.

This table comes from immunoSEQ multiplex PCR, and its TCRdb copy is limited to in-frame clones, with some not included. Of some 58,000 clones detected, roughly 80% appear once; the ten largest clones hold roughly 2.1%. The CDR3 covers 16 residues. Looked up from germline, CDR1 is SGDLS and CDR2 is YYNGEE. V gave up 1 base and J gave up 0 bases; unmatched junction bases: 2. This sequence was found in an adult with an advanced solid tumor such as melanoma, head and neck, liver or kidney cancer. The sample in question was CD4+ or CD8+ T cells sorted from blood, obtained in a trial of the OX40 agonist ivuxolimab. V gene TRBV9 combines with J gene TRBJ2-3; 10 bases align to TRBD2. The CDR3 nucleotides read TGTGCCAGCAGCGTATGGACTAGCGGTAGCACAGATACGCAGTATTTT. It codes for CASSVWTSGSTDTQYF.